This T cell receptor (beta chain) was identified during a study of T cell responses to AZD1222 COVID-19 vaccine. This clone occurred once. Antigen unknown. This CDR3 spans 13 amino acids. Broader study findings: Repertoires were obtained solely post-peak T cell response.

Data came from immunoSEQ multiplex PCR; TCRdb stores just in-frame clones and leaves some out. The table shows 85,000 to 120,000 clones, with about 88% occurring only once. The source is an adult in good health. This material consisted of peripheral blood, taken on day 0 of AZD1222 vaccination. The chain employs TRBV21-1 and TRBJ1-1. TRBV21-1 corresponds to a pseudogene. In nucleotides, the CDR3 is TGTGCCAGCAGCCCGTCCCGTCCCACTGAAGCTTTCTTT. Protein product: CASSPSRPTEAFF.